This is a list of T cell receptor beta chains from one sample in a study of cytomegalovirus exposure and HLA in healthy donors. The method was immunoSEQ multiplex PCR; TCRdb's version includes in-frame clones alone and lacks a portion of them. The table includes about 130,000 clones, 65% to 85% detected once. Sequencing was done on a sample of PBMCs. The receptors derive from a man aged 18 to 29 in good health and CMV-seropositive. The CDR3 runs from the conserved cysteine through the conserved F or W. The D gene is left open where the match is weak. Size values are once, few and many counts, or a class for expanded clones, and some rows have none.

abundance: .; v_gene: TRBV13; d_gene: .; j_gene: TRBJ2-3; CDR3aa: CASSLVVGPAGDTQYF; CDR3nt: TGTGCCAGCAGCTTAGTAGTAGGCCCAGCGGGAGATACGCAGTATTTT
abundance: few; v_gene: TRBV10-3; d_gene: TRBD1; j_gene: TRBJ2-2; CDR3aa: CAIKGGSNTGELFF; CDR3nt: TGTGCCATCAAAGGGGGCTCGAACACCGGGGAGCTGTTTTTT
abundance: .; v_gene: TRBV2; d_gene: TRBD1; j_gene: TRBJ1-6; CDR3aa: CASSVIGTGEDNSPLHF; CDR3nt: TGTGCCAGCAGTGTAATCGGGACAGGGGAGGATAATTCACCCCTCCACTTT
abundance: .; v_gene: TRBV2; d_gene: TRBD2; j_gene: TRBJ2-1; CDR3aa: CASKTSGGASEQFF; CDR3nt: TGTGCCAGCAAGACCAGCGGGGGGGCCAGTGAGCAGTTCTTC
abundance: .; v_gene: TRBV28; d_gene: .; j_gene: TRBJ1-5; CDR3aa: CASSKRAGNQPQHF; CDR3nt: TGTGCCAGCAGCAAGCGGGCGGGCAATCAGCCCCAGCATTTT
abundance: once; v_gene: TRBV4-3; d_gene: TRBD2; j_gene: TRBJ2-7; CDR3aa: CASSQARAGVVSNEQYF; CDR3nt: TGCGCCAGCAGCCAAGCCCGAGCGGGAGTAGTCAGCAACGAGCAGTACTTC
abundance: .; v_gene: TRBV7-8; d_gene: .; j_gene: TRBJ1-1; CDR3aa: CASSLLVGGDTEAFF; CDR3nt: TGTGCCAGCAGCTTACTTGTTGGCGGGGACACTGAAGCTTTCTTT
abundance: few; v_gene: TRBV7-8; d_gene: TRBD1; j_gene: TRBJ1-2; CDR3aa: CASSSDREAYGYTF; CDR3nt: TGTGCCAGCAGCTCCGACAGGGAAGCTTATGGCTACACCTTC
abundance: .; v_gene: TRBV7-6; d_gene: .; j_gene: TRBJ1-3; CDR3aa: CASSLFPSSGNTIYF; CDR3nt: TGTGCCAGCAGCTTATTTCCCTCCTCTGGAAACACCATATATTTT
abundance: .; v_gene: TRBV9; d_gene: .; j_gene: TRBJ2-1; CDR3aa: CASSVVAEGFYNEQFF; CDR3nt: TGTGCCAGCAGCGTAGTAGCGGAGGGGTTCTACAATGAGCAGTTCTTC
abundance: .; v_gene: TRBV6-4; d_gene: TRBD2; j_gene: TRBJ2-3; CDR3aa: CASSHVSGSDTQYF; CDR3nt: TGTGCCAGCAGCCACGTTAGCGGGTCGGATACGCAGTATTTT
abundance: .; v_gene: TRBV21-1; d_gene: .; j_gene: TRBJ1-6; CDR3aa: CASSNQCSYNSPLHF; CDR3nt: TGTGCCAGCAGCAACCAGTGCTCCTATAATTCACCCCTCCACTTT
abundance: .; v_gene: TRBV2; d_gene: TRBD1; j_gene: TRBJ1-6; CDR3aa: CASKRDLPGSTGKDSPLHF; CDR3nt: TGTGCCAGCAAACGGGATCTCCCAGGCTCGACAGGGAAGGATTCACCCCTCCACTTT
abundance: .; v_gene: TRBV4-1; d_gene: TRBD1; j_gene: TRBJ1-4; CDR3aa: CASSQVAPVQGQGKLFF; CDR3nt: TGCGCCAGCAGCCAAGTTGCGCCTGTACAGGGGCAAGGAAAACTGTTTTTT